A single sample is the source of the 20 T cell receptor beta chains below, sequenced in a study of blood T cell repertoires in COVID-19. Here immunoSEQ multiplex PCR was the method, and the copy in TCRdb shows in-frame clones only, minus some. The sample carries approximately 65,000 clones, 60% to 85% recorded once. The material sequenced was peripheral blood. Receptor source: a human donor in a cohort sampled during active COVID-19.

The V and J genes are TRBV15 and TRBJ2-7; TRBD1 matches at 7 bases. The CDR3 spans 14 residues. Germline CDR1 is LNHNV and CDR2 is YYDKDF (reference sequence). Trimming removed 2 bases from V and 3 bases from J; junction bases left unmatched: 4. The CDR3 spells CATSRPGQDYEQYF. The CDR3 DNA follows: TGTGCCACCAGCAGACCCGGACAGGACTACGAGCAGTACTTC.

The chain employs TRBV6-5 and TRBJ2-7; D is undetermined. This CDR3 comprises 13 residues. Germline lookup yields CDR1 MNHEY and CDR2 SVGAGI. The germline V and J ends were trimmed by 5 bases and 3 bases, with 11 bases remaining between them. In DNA form, the CDR3 reads TGTGCCAGCAGTCAATCTGACTTCTACGAGCAGTACTTC. This sequence encodes CASSQSDFYEQYF.

This clone was picked up a small number of times. In DNA form, the CDR3 reads TGTGCCAGCAGACCCGGGACATCATCTAGGGGTGAGCAGTTCTTC. Protein product: CASRPGTSSRGEQFF. The chain has TRBV2 and TRBJ2-1; possible D gene TRBD1, 6 bases. The V gene lost 6 bases and the J gene lost 9 bases, with 21 bases spanning the gap. The CDR3 is 15 residues long. CDR1 is SNHLY, CDR2 FYNNEI, per germline.

The chain has TRBV6-1 and TRBJ1-4; 7 nucleotides match TRBD1. The V gene's germline CDR1 is MNHNS and CDR2 SASEGT. V lost 0 bases to trimming and J lost 11 bases; unmatched junction nucleotides: 3. The CDR3 covers 13 residues. As DNA, the CDR3 is TGTGCCAGCAGTGAAGCGAAACAGGGGAAACTGTTTTTT. This gives the protein CASSEAKQGKLFF.

This clone was recorded once. The chain recombines TRBV6-5 with TRBJ2-7; maybe TRBD2 (6 bases). CDR1 is MNHEY and CDR2 is SVGAGI in the germline V gene. CDR3 length: 15 amino acids. Trimming took off 0 bases at V and 0 bases at J, with 9 bases between the two ends. The CDR3 bases are TGTGCCAGCAGTTACTCGGGGGGAAGCTCCTACGAGCAGTACTTC. This sequence encodes CASSYSGGSSYEQYF.

This chain links TRBV11-2 with TRBJ2-1; 12 bases align to TRBD2. Germline V gives CDR1 SGHAT, CDR2 FQNNGV. J lost 13 bases, V lost 0 bases, and 4 bases had no gene match. The CDR3 contains 14 residues. CDR3 coding DNA: TGTGCCAGCAGCTTAGATCCTAGCGGGAGGGCCCAGTTCTTC. Translation: CASSLDPSGRAQFF.

The chain has TRBV10-2 and TRBJ1-6; D remains unclear. V dropped 2 bases and J dropped 2 bases, with 10 bases sitting between them. The CDR3 length is 16 residues. From germline, CDR1 is WSHSY and CDR2 SAAADI. CDR3: CASSEQAATYNSPLHF. CDR3 in DNA: TGCGCCAGCAGTGAGCAGGCCGCGACCTATAATTCACCCCTCCACTTT.

The chain recombines TRBV7-9 with TRBJ2-5, with 7 nucleotides matching TRBD1. The junction had 6 bases not matched to a gene; V was cut back by 11 bases and J by 3 bases. Germline V gene data show CDR1 as SEHNR and CDR2 as FQNEAQ (reference sequence). This CDR3 is 12 amino acids long. For the CDR3, the DNA is TGTGCCTGCTTCGACAGGGAAGAGACCCAGTACTTC. This codes for CACFDREETQYF.

The V gene is TRBV15, the J gene TRBJ2-4, with a possible D match to TRBD2 (6 bases). This CDR3 spans 14 amino acids. Per germline, CDR1 LNHNV and CDR2 YYDKDF (reference sequence). Deletions cut 0 bases from V and 8 bases from J, with 11 bases between. The CDR3 spells CATSRDIGGDIQYF. CDR3 DNA: TGTGCCACCAGCAGAGATATCGGGGGAGACATTCAGTACTTC.

This clone came up a few times. CDR3 coding DNA: TGTGCCAGCAGCCAAAATACCGGTCCGGGGGTCGAGCAGTACTTC. Protein: CASSQNTGPGVEQYF. This chain links TRBV28 with TRBJ2-7, with a possible D match to TRBD2 (6 bases). Germline V gives CDR1 MDHEN, CDR2 SYDVKM. This CDR3 has 15 amino acids. V shed 6 bases and J shed 6 bases, with 21 bases lying between them.

The chain combines TRBV9 with TRBJ2-1, with D perhaps TRBD2 (6 bases). The V gene lost 0 bases and the J gene lost 4 bases, with 14 bases spanning the gap. The CDR3 has 16 amino acids. The germline gives CDR1 SGDLS, CDR2 YYNGEE. The DNA of the CDR3 is TGTGCCAGCAGCGTAGAGGAGGGCTGGGGGTACAATGAGCAGTTCTTC. Amino acid sequence: CASSVEEGWGYNEQFF.

The V and J genes are TRBV4-1 and TRBJ2-2, with D perhaps matching TRBD2 (5 bases). Germline CDR1 MGHRA, CDR2 YSYEKL. The CDR3 extends over 17 amino acids. Trimming removed 0 bases from V and 5 bases from J, with 16 bases in between. For the CDR3, the DNA is TGCGCCAGCAGCCAAGAGGAGAAACTAGTCGGAACCGGGGAGCTGTTTTTT. Translation: CASSQEEKLVGTGELFF.

The chain employs TRBV12-3 or TRBV12-4 and TRBJ2-7; D possibly corresponds to TRBD1 (6 bases). This CDR3 is built from 13 residues. V dropped 3 bases and J dropped 4 bases, with 10 bases sitting between them. The CDR3 loop is CASSLTGLYEQYF. CDR3 sequence (DNA): TGTGCCAGCAGTTTGACAGGATTGTACGAGCAGTACTTC.

The genes are TRBV7-9 and TRBJ1-1, with D unresolved. Per germline, CDR1 SEHNR and CDR2 FQNEAQ (reference sequence). The CDR3 is made up of 14 amino acids. V lost 2 bases to trimming and J lost 1 base, with 8 bases between them. The CDR3 is CASSLNSGNTEAFF. DNA for the CDR3: TGTGCCAGCAGCTTAAATTCAGGGAACACTGAAGCTTTCTTT.

This clone was observed once. The CDR3 sequence: CASSLGAGGQETQYF. The CDR3, as DNA: TGTGCCAGCAGCTTAGGTGCGGGAGGGCAAGAGACCCAGTACTTC. The genes are TRBV11-2 and TRBJ2-5; 9 nucleotides match TRBD2. CDR1 and CDR2 from the germline V gene are SGHAT and FQNNGV. This CDR3 spans 15 amino acids. The V and J ends lost 1 base and 2 bases, in that order; junction bases with no gene match: 2.

The rearrangement links TRBV2 to TRBJ2-2, with 7 bases fitting TRBD1. The CDR3 runs 12 residues. Germline values: CDR1 SNHLY, CDR2 FYNNEI. V lost 10 bases, J lost 4 bases, and 3 bases stayed unmatched. The CDR3 nucleotides read TGTGCCAATGGACAGGCCACCGGGGAGCTGTTTTTT. Protein product: CANGQATGELFF.

In DNA, the CDR3 is TGCGCCAGCAGCTCGCGGGAGGGCCTCAATGAGCAGTTCTTC. It codes for CASSSREGLNEQFF. V and J are TRBV4-1 and TRBJ2-1; the match to TRBD2 covers 9 bases. In germline, CDR1 is MGHRA, CDR2 YSYEKL. The CDR3 runs 14 residues. Trimming removed 5 bases from V and 6 bases from J; junction bases left unmatched: 5.

On this clone: Other nucleotide sequences from this sample produce the same CDR3. This chain connects TRBV18 to TRBJ1-5, with no clear D. Germline V gives CDR1 KGHSH, CDR2 LQKENI. Trimming pared 2 bases from V and 4 bases from J, leaving 6 bases between. The CDR3 length is 13 residues. CDR3 nucleotide sequence: TGTGCCAGCTCACCAGGCGGAAATCAGCCCCAGCATTTT. This encodes CASSPGGNQPQHF.

The chain joins TRBV20-1 to TRBJ2-1; tentatively, D is TRBD2 (6 bases). CDR1 is DFQATT, CDR2 SNEGSKA, per germline (reference sequence). This CDR3 comprises 14 residues. Trimming shortened V by 3 bases and J by 7 bases, and 16 bases separated the two germline ends. Here the CDR3 reads CSASSGFRGNEQFF. Here the CDR3 DNA reads TGCAGTGCTAGTAGCGGATTCAGAGGGAATGAGCAGTTCTTC.

The chain links TRBV28 to TRBJ2-3, with D tentatively TRBD2 (5 bases). The CDR3 length is 15 residues. Looked up from germline, CDR1 is MDHEN and CDR2 is SYDVKM. Trimming cost V 3 bases and J 0 bases, with 10 bases left between them. CDR3 bases: TGTGCCAGCAGTTTGAGCGGTCTCAGCACAGATACGCAGTATTTT. This encodes CASSLSGLSTDTQYF.